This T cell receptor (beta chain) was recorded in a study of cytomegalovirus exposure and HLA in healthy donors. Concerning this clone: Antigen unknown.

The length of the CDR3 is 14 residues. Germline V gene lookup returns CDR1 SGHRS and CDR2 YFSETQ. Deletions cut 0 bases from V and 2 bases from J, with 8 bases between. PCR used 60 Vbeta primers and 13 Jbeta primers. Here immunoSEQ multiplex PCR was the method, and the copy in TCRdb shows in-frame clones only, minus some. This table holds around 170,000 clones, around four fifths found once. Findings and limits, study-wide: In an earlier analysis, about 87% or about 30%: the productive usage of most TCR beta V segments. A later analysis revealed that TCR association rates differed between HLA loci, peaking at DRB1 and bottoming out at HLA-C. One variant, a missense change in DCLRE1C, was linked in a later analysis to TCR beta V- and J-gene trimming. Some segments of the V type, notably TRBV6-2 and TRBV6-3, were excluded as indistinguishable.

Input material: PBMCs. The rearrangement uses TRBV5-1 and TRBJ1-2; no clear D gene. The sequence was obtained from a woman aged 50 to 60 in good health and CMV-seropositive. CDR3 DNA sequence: TGCGCCAGCAGCTTGGAGGTGGGCAACTATGGCTACACCTTC. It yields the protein CASSLEVGNYGYTF.